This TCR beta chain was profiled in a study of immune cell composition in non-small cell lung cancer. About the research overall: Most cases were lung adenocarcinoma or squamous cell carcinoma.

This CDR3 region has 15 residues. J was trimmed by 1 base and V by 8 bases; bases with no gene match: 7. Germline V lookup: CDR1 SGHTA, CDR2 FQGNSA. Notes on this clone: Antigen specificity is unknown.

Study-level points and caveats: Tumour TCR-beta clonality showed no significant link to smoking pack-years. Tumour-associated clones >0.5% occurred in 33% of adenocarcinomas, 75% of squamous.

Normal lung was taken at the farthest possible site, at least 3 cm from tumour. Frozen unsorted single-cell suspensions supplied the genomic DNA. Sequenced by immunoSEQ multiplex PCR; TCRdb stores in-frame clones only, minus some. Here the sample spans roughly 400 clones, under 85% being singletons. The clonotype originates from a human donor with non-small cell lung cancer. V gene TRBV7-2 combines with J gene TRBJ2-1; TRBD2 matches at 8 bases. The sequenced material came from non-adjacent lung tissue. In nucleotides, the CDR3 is TGTGCCAGCTCAACGGGGGGGAGATCCTACAATGAGCAGTTCTTC. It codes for CASSTGGRSYNEQFF. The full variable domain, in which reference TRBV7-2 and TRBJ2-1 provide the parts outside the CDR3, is GAGVSQSPSNKVTEKGKDVELRCDPISGHTALYWYRQSLGQGLEFLIYFQGNSAPDKSGLPSDRFSAERTGGSVSTLTIQRTQQEDSAVYLCASSTGGRSYNEQFFGPGTRLTVL.